This T cell receptor (beta chain) comes out of a study of T cell responses to AZD1222 COVID-19 vaccine. The CDR3 has 16 residues. Germline CDR1 reads SGHRS; CDR2 reads YFSETQ. V was pared by 2 bases and J by 0 bases, with 4 bases of the junction left unmatched. Comments on this clone: Antigen: not known.

Study-level results: Baseline seropositives among AZD1222 recipients totaled only 6 or 7. Repertoire sampling occurred only after the peak T cell response.

The repertoire was sequenced with immunoSEQ multiplex PCR; TCRdb's copy has only in-frame clones and lacks some. The data show more than 110,000 clones, just over 90% seen once. The V call is TRBV5-1, the J call TRBJ2-2; 7 nucleotides match TRBD2. The sequencing here drew on peripheral blood, taken on day 0 of AZD1222 vaccination. The TCR comes from an adult in good health. CDR3 region: CASSFGGVANTGELFF. In DNA, the CDR3 is TGCGCCAGCAGCTTTGGGGGGGTTGCGAACACCGGGGAGCTGTTTTTT.